The rows below give T cell receptor beta chains drawn from one sample of a study of T cell responses to AZD1222 COVID-19 vaccine. Produced via immunoSEQ multiplex PCR; TCRdb's table is partial and in-frame only. This repertoire shows roughly 150,000 clones, roughly 92% found once; its top ten account for less than 1.5%. The specimen was peripheral blood, collected 28 days after the second AZD1222 dose. Receptor source: an adult who received the AZD1222 COVID-19 vaccine. Each CDR3 is given with its conserved first and last residue. The order of the fields is J gene, clone size, V gene, D gene, CDR3 length, CDR3 DNA, CDR3 protein. The D gene is left open where the match is weak. Not every row has a clone size; where given, it reads once, few, many or a size class.

TRBJ1-6 | - | TRBV28 | - | 18 | TGTGCCGCACCGAGACGAGCTCCACTGAGCTCCTATAATTCACCCCTCCACTTT | CAAPRRAPLSSYNSPLHF
TRBJ2-6 | - | TRBV7-3 | - | 14 | TGTGCCAGCAGCTTAAACCCTGGGGCCAACGTCCTGACTTTC | CASSLNPGANVLTF
TRBJ2-5 | - | TRBV21-1 | - | 15 | TGTGCCAGCAGCAATTCTGGACGGAATCAAGAGACCCAGTACTTC | CASSNSGRNQETQYF
TRBJ1-2 | - | TRBV6-6 | - | 14 | TGTGCCAGCAGTCCTCAACAACAGAACTATGGCTACACCTTC | CASSPQQQNYGYTF
TRBJ1-4 | - | TRBV2 | TRBD1 | 15 | TGTGCCAGCTCCCGGGACAGGTCAACTAATGAAAAACTGTTTTTT | CASSRDRSTNEKLFF
TRBJ2-2 | - | TRBV9 | - | 16 | TGTGCCAGCAGCCTGGTAGCTGGCGGAGTCACCGGGGAGCTGTTTTTT | CASSLVAGGVTGELFF
TRBJ2-7 | once | TRBV19 | - | 15 | TGTGCCAGTACCAAGATTCCAGGGGCATTAGGCGAGCAGTACTTC | CASTKIPGALGEQYF
TRBJ2-2 | - | TRBV11-2 | TRBD2 | 19 | TGTGCCAGCAGCGGGCTAACAGGGCCCAGCGGGAGTAACGCCGGGGAGCTGTTTTTT | CASSGLTGPSGSNAGELFF
TRBJ2-2 | - | TRBV9 | - | 14 | TGTGCCACCTCTGTTGGGAGAAACACCGGGGAGCTGTTTTTT | CATSVGRNTGELFF
TRBJ1-1 | once | TRBV5-1 | TRBD1 | 14 | TGCGCCAGCAGCCCAACAGGGGTGGGCACTGAAGCTTTCTTT | CASSPTGVGTEAFF
TRBJ2-5 | once | TRBV4-3 | - | 15 | TGCGCCAGCAGCCAAGGTAACAGGGCCCAAGAGACCCAGTACTTC | CASSQGNRAQETQYF
TRBJ2-1 | once | TRBV5-1 | - | 16 | TGCGCCAGCAGCCCAAAACAGGGCGGGAGCACCTGGGAGCAGTTCTTC | CASSPKQGGSTWEQFF
TRBJ2-7 | - | TRBV9 | TRBD1 | 16 | TGTGCCAGCAGCCCTCATACAGGGGGAGCATCCTACGAGCAGTACTTC | CASSPHTGGASYEQYF
TRBJ2-1 | - | TRBV7-8 | TRBD2 | 17 | TGTGCCAGCAGCTTGGGAGGACTAGCGGGGGACCGGGGAGAGCAGTTCTTC | CASSLGGLAGDRGEQFF
TRBJ2-3 | - | TRBV15 | - | 15 | TGTGCCACCAGCAGACAGGGGCGGGGCACAGATACGCAGTATTTT | CATSRQGRGTDTQYF
TRBJ1-6 | - | TRBV6-5 | TRBD1 | 14 | TGTGCCAGCATCGCCGGGACAGGGTTCTCACCCCTCCACTTT | CASIAGTGFSPLHF
TRBJ1-5 | - | TRBV6-2/TRBV6-3 | - | 13 | TGTGCCAGCAGTTACTGGCAGAATCAGCCCCAGCATTTT | CASSYWQNQPQHF
TRBJ2-6 | - | TRBV5-1 | - | 15 | TGCGCCAGCAGCGCTCAGGTTTCTGGGGCCAACGTCCTGACTTTC | CASSAQVSGANVLTF
TRBJ2-7 | once | TRBV10-1 | - | 11 | TGCGCCAGCAGTGTGGGGCGCGAGCAGTACTTC | CASSVGREQYF
TRBJ1-1 | - | TRBV6-6 | - | 14 | TGTGCCAGCAGCCACACAGTCGAGAACACTGAAGCTTTCTTT | CASSHTVENTEAFF
TRBJ2-4 | - | TRBV18 | - | 17 | TGTGCCAGCTCACCAATTTCCCAACCCTCACCCAAAAACATTCAGTACTTC | CASSPISQPSPKNIQYF
TRBJ2-7 | - | TRBV6-2/TRBV6-3 | - | 14 | TGTGCCAGCAGTGCGTCCCAAATATCCTACGAGCAGTACTTC | CASSASQISYEQYF
TRBJ2-1 | - | TRBV6-5 | - | 14 | TGTGCCAGCAGTTACTTCTCGGCCTACAATGAGCAGTTCTTC | CASSYFSAYNEQFF
TRBJ2-3 | - | TRBV6-2/TRBV6-3 | - | 11 | TGTGCCAGCAGTTATTTTGATACGCAGTATTTT | CASSYFDTQYF
TRBJ1-4 | - | TRBV5-4 | - | 17 | TGTGCCAGCAGCTTGCGGGCAGGTCGCGGAACTAATGAAAAACTGTTTTTT | CASSLRAGRGTNEKLFF
TRBJ2-7 | - | TRBV27 | TRBD2 | 15 | TGTGCCAGCAGTTTGGCGGGAGGGAACTCCTACGAGCAGTACTTC | CASSLAGGNSYEQYF
TRBJ2-5 | - | TRBV20-1 | - | 14 | TGCAGTGCTAGTTATTCAGCAGGGCCAGGGGCCCAGTACTTC | CSASYSAGPGAQYF
TRBJ2-1 | - | TRBV2 | TRBD2 | 13 | TGTGCCAGCAGTGATTTGTTAGCGGGGGAGCAGTTCTTC | CASSDLLAGEQFF
TRBJ1-2 | once | TRBV2 | - | 12 | TGTGCCGGACGGGGGGATGGCTATGGCTACACCTTC | CAGRGDGYGYTF
TRBJ2-3 | once | TRBV6-5 | TRBD1 | 13 | TGTGCCAGCAGTTGGGACAGGGTAGATACGCAGTATTTT | CASSWDRVDTQYF
TRBJ1-4 | - | TRBV5-1 | - | 15 | TGCGCCAGCAGCTTGGTCGGTCCGGGCAATGAAAAACTGTTTTTT | CASSLVGPGNEKLFF
TRBJ2-7 | - | TRBV5-1 | - | 16 | TGCGCCAGCAGACCCGTCGGGGGGCCCTCCAGCTACGAGCAGTACTTC | CASRPVGGPSSYEQYF
TRBJ1-1 | - | TRBV6-4 | - | 13 | TGTGCCAGCAGTGACGGCGCAGGAGGAGAAGCTTTCTTT | CASSDGAGGEAFF
TRBJ1-1 | once | TRBV25-1 | TRBD1 | 12 | TGTGCCAGCCGACAGGGAAACACTGAAGCTTTCTTT | CASRQGNTEAFF
TRBJ1-4 | - | TRBV6-5 | TRBD1 | 15 | TGTGCCAGCAGTTACCCCGACAGGGTTGGAGAAAAACTGTTTTTT | CASSYPDRVGEKLFF
TRBJ1-6 | - | TRBV28 | - | 13 | TGTGCCAGCCAGAGGGATGGGAATTCACCCCTCCACTTT | CASQRDGNSPLHF
TRBJ2-7 | - | TRBV3-1/TRBV3-2 | TRBD2 | 15 | TGTGCCAGCAGCCGAGGGACTAGCGGAACCTACGAGCAGTACTTC | CASSRGTSGTYEQYF
TRBJ1-1 | - | TRBV2 | - | 14 | TGTGCCAGCAGGGATGGACAGACGAGCACTGAAGCTTTCTTT | CASRDGQTSTEAFF
TRBJ2-1 | - | TRBV7-9 | - | 14 | TGTGCCAGCAGCCCCTTTGATGGCGTCAATGAGCAGTTCTTC | CASSPFDGVNEQFF
TRBJ1-2 | - | TRBV14 | - | 15 | TGTGCCAGCAGCCAAGATCCCAGAAGGGACTATGGCTACACCTTC | CASSQDPRRDYGYTF
TRBJ2-7 | - | TRBV5-1 | TRBD1 | 15 | TGCGCCAGCAGCTTGGTAGGGACAGGCTCCTACGAGCAGTACTTC | CASSLVGTGSYEQYF
TRBJ2-5 | - | TRBV7-2 | - | 15 | TGTGCCAGCAGCTTAGGTCTCACAATCCAAGAGACCCAGTACTTC | CASSLGLTIQETQYF
TRBJ2-7 | once | TRBV11-2 | - | 14 | TGTGCCAGCAGCTCTCTGGGCTTAACGGGAGAGCAGTACTTC | CASSSLGLTGEQYF
TRBJ2-5 | - | TRBV19 | TRBD1 | 17 | TGTGCCAGTAGTCTGACGGACAGGGGACGGTACCAAGAGACCCAGTACTTC | CASSLTDRGRYQETQYF
TRBJ1-1 | - | TRBV7-9 | TRBD1 | 17 | TGTGCCAGCGGTGACCCACAGGGGGCCAGGGTACGCACTGAAGCTTTCTTT | CASGDPQGARVRTEAFF
TRBJ2-1 | few | TRBV5-4 | - | 16 | TGTGCCAGCAGCTTGGAAGCTAGCGCAACCTACAATGAGCAGTTCTTC | CASSLEASATYNEQFF
TRBJ1-2 | - | TRBV2 | - | 14 | TGTGCCAGCAGTGACCCCAGGGATTACTATGGCTACACCTTC | CASSDPRDYYGYTF
TRBJ2-1 | - | TRBV7-9 | TRBD2 | 18 | TGTGCCAGCAGCTCCTGGACTAGCGGGAGTAAGTCCTACAATGAGCAGTTCTTC | CASSSWTSGSKSYNEQFF
TRBJ1-4 | once | TRBV14 | - | 16 | TGTGCCAGCAGCCAAGATCGGGCATCTCTTGGGGAAAAACTGTTTTTT | CASSQDRASLGEKLFF
TRBJ1-1 | - | TRBV7-3 | - | 13 | TGTGCCAGCAGCTCCGATTCGAACACTGAAGCTTTCTTT | CASSSDSNTEAFF
TRBJ1-1 | - | TRBV12-3/TRBV12-4 | TRBD1 | 13 | TGTGCCAGCAGTTTAGCCTACAGGGGGTCGGCTTTCTTT | CASSLAYRGSAFF
TRBJ1-5 | - | TRBV20-1 | - | 16 | TGCAGTGCTAGTAGCCCGACAGGAGCGTTCAATCAGCCCCAGCATTTT | CSASSPTGAFNQPQHF
TRBJ2-3 | - | TRBV9 | TRBD1 | 15 | TGTGCCAGCAGCGTATTCGACAGGGGCACAGATACGCAGTATTTT | CASSVFDRGTDTQYF
TRBJ1-5 | once | TRBV24-1 | - | 12 | TGTGCCACCTCACAGGGTATTCAGCCCCAGCATTTT | CATSQGIQPQHF
TRBJ2-1 | - | TRBV7-9 | - | 14 | TGTGCCAGCAGCTTACCGAGGGGAGTTGATGAGCAGTTCTTC | CASSLPRGVDEQFF